Shown below are 9 T cell receptor beta chains from a single sample sequenced in a study of blood T cell repertoires in COVID-19. The method was immunoSEQ multiplex PCR; TCRdb's version includes in-frame clones alone and lacks a portion of them. The table records approximately 220,000 clones, about 85% of them present only once. The source material was peripheral blood. These receptor sequences come from a man aged 50-59 years who had recovered from COVID-19.

V and J are TRBV6-6 and TRBJ1-5, with D hard to call. Germline V lookup: CDR1 MNHNY, CDR2 SVGAGI (reference sequence). Trimming shortened V by 5 bases and J by 2 bases, and 7 bases separated the two germline ends. The CDR3 sequence is 13 residues long. CDR3 nucleotide sequence: TGTGCCAGCAGTGGTTTAGGCAATCAGCCCCAGCATTTT. Amino acids: CASSGLGNQPQHF.

The chain uses TRBV5-1 and TRBJ2-2, with D tentatively TRBD2 (6 bases). Germline CDR1 reads SGHRS; CDR2 reads YFSETQ. CDR3 length: 15 residues. With 4 bases removed from V and 6 bases from J, the gap between germline ends came to 16 bases. CDR3 coding DNA: TGCGCCAGCAGCCTCGGGACTTCCCTCCCCGGGGAGCTGTTTTTT. Its protein is CASSLGTSLPGELFF.

Notes on this clone: The identical CDR3 is also encoded by other nucleotide sequences in the sample. This sequence joins TRBV18 and TRBJ1-5; D remains ambiguous. Germline V gives CDR1 KGHSH, CDR2 LQKENI. V was trimmed by 6 bases and J by 0 bases, leaving 12 bases between them. The CDR3 length is 15 residues. The chain's CDR3 is CASSPDSLSNQPQHF. Written as DNA, the CDR3 is TGTGCCAGCTCGCCGGACTCGCTTAGCAATCAGCCCCAGCATTTT.

The rearrangement joins TRBV5-8 to TRBJ1-5, with D uncertain. The CDR3 covers 14 residues. Germline V CDR1 and CDR2: SGHTS, YDEGEE. The V gene lost 2 bases and the J gene lost 3 bases, with 9 bases spanning the gap. The CDR3 DNA reads as TGTGCCAGCAGCTTTACTACCCCCAATCAGCCCCAGCATTTT. Its translation: CASSFTTPNQPQHF.

This clone came up a few times. This chain connects TRBV27 to TRBJ1-6, with 7 bases aligning to TRBD1. The CDR3 extends over 15 amino acids. Germline values: CDR1 MNHEY, CDR2 SMNVEV (reference sequence). V lost 3 bases, J lost 7 bases, and 6 bases stayed unmatched. The CDR3 protein is CASSFYRGVNSPLHF. CDR3 DNA: TGTGCCAGCAGTTTCTACAGGGGCGTAAATTCACCCCTCCACTTT.

The rearrangement uses TRBV28 and TRBJ2-3, with 10 bases aligning to TRBD2. Germline V lookup: CDR1 MDHEN, CDR2 SYDVKM. The CDR3 sequence is 17 residues long. V trimming: 3 bases; J trimming: 3 bases; junction bases outside the gene matches: 9. CDR3 protein: CASSFFRLAGETDTQYF. The CDR3 nucleotides read TGTGCCAGCAGTTTCTTCCGACTAGCGGGTGAGACAGATACGCAGTATTTT.

J is TRBJ2-1 and V is TRBV11-1, with 7 nucleotides matching TRBD2. The CDR3 runs to 16 residues. Trimming cost V 1 base and J 4 bases; bases outside gene matches: 7. Germline V gene data show CDR1 as SGHAT and CDR2 as FQDESV (reference sequence). This CDR3 reads CASSLVMGTTYNEQFF. CDR3 DNA sequence: TGTGCCAGCAGCTTAGTCATGGGGACTACATACAATGAGCAGTTCTTC.

The chain employs TRBV19 and TRBJ2-3; TRBD1 aligns across 7 bases. The germline V gene has CDR1 LNHDA and CDR2 SQIVND (reference sequence). The CDR3 contains 15 residues. Trimming removed 3 bases from V and 2 bases from J; junction bases left unmatched: 5. The CDR3 DNA sequence: TGTGCCAGTAGTATTAACAGGGGCCCCACAGATACGCAGTATTTT. Protein product: CASSINRGPTDTQYF.

The V gene is TRBV7-2, the J gene TRBJ2-1; TRBD1 matches at 7 bases. CDR1 and CDR2 from the germline V gene are SGHTA and FQGNSA. Trimming took 4 bases from V and 8 from J; bases not matched to a gene: 5. The CDR3 sequence is 13 residues long. The CDR3 DNA is TGTGCCAGCAGCTCCCGACAGGGCCATGAGCAGTTCTTC. Translation gives CASSSRQGHEQFF.